These 5 T cell receptor beta chains originate from one sample sequenced in a study of T cell responses to AZD1222 COVID-19 vaccine. Assay: immunoSEQ multiplex PCR; the TCRdb copy retains only in-frame clones and omits some. This sample carries 120,000 or so clones, more than 70% of them seen once, and the ten largest clones take roughly 1.6%. The sequencing here drew on peripheral blood, taken on day 0 of AZD1222 vaccination. These receptors were taken from an adult in good health.

The CDR3 sequence: CSATDRGGYEQYF. The CDR3 DNA reads TGCAGCGCAACCGACAGGGGGGGCTACGAGCAGTACTTC. This sequence joins TRBV29-1 and TRBJ2-7, with 9 bases matching TRBD1. Germline CDR1 is SQVTM and CDR2 is ANQGSEA. V gave up 7 bases and J gave up 3 bases; unmatched junction bases: 7. The CDR3 sequence is 13 residues long.

This clone showed up just once. The CDR3 DNA follows: TGTGCCAGCAGCCAAGGAGCGCGGGGAGCTTTCTTT. Translation: CASSQGARGAFF. This chain uses TRBV3-1 (or the pseudogene TRBV3-2) with TRBJ1-1; D remains unclear. The CDR3 runs 12 residues. The germline V gene has CDR1 LGHDT and CDR2 YNNKEL (reference sequence). Trimming shortened V by 1 base and J by 10 bases, and 10 bases separated the two germline ends.

V gene TRBV27 combines with J gene TRBJ2-2; 15 positions match TRBD2. The V segment lost 6 bases and the J segment 13 bases; nucleotides outside the gene matches: 9. CDR3 length equals 15 residues. The V gene's germline CDR1 is MNHEY and CDR2 SMNVEV (reference sequence). For the CDR3, the DNA is TGTGCCAGCAGCGACGGACTAGCGGGAGGGGATGGGCTGTTTTTT. This gives the protein CASSDGLAGGDGLFF.

To note about this clone: The sample carries other DNA sequences with the same CDR3. The V and J genes are TRBV6-5 and TRBJ2-7; D may be TRBD1 (5 bases). Germline assignment: CDR1 MNHEY and CDR2 SVGAGI. V was trimmed by 0 bases and J by 1 base, leaving 10 bases between them. The CDR3 spans 15 residues. Here the CDR3 reads CASSYSSQGSYEQYF. CDR3 DNA: TGTGCCAGCAGTTACTCGAGTCAGGGATCCTACGAGCAGTACTTC.

This clone was found a few times. The V gene is TRBV10-2, the J gene TRBJ2-7; D is unresolved. This CDR3 has 12 residues. Per the germline V gene, CDR1 is WSHSY and CDR2 is SAAADI. The V end lost 5 bases, the J end lost 7 bases, and 12 bases lay between the germline ends. CDR3 residues: CASSYTLREQYF. The DNA of the CDR3 is TGCGCCAGCAGTTACACACTCAGGGAGCAGTACTTC.